The next 31 T cell receptor beta chains were all read from a single sample in a study of Graves' ophthalmopathy and Graves' hyperthyroidism. Amplification from RNA transcripts yielded the TCR beta CDR3 regions. Following a first-round RT-PCR that used HTBI primers, a second-round multiplex PCR was carried out. TCRdb reanalysed the multiplex PCR reads using MiXCR and keeps one entry per CDR3 protein. Of 300,000 to 450,000 distinct CDR3 sequences in the sample, roughly a sixth were seen once. The sample comprised peripheral blood. The receptor source for this set is an adult woman with stable Graves' hyperthyroidism.

The sample holds a few counts of this clonotype. The chain couples TRBV30 to TRBJ1-1; TRBD1 might be the D (5 bases). Trimming removed 3 bases from V and 5 bases from J, with 16 bases in between. The CDR3 runs to 14 residues. CDR1 and CDR2 (germline): GTSNPN, SVGIG (reference sequence). The chain's CDR3 is CAWSEGFLGTEAFF. Here the CDR3 DNA reads TGTGCCTGGAGCGAGGGGTTTTTGGGGACTGAAGCTTTCTTT.

This chain joins TRBV20-1 and TRBJ2-7, with a tentative D call TRBD2 (6 bases). Germline loops: CDR1 DFQATT, CDR2 SNEGSKA (reference sequence). CDR3 length: 13 amino acids. With 0 bases removed from V and 6 bases from J, the gap between germline ends came to 12 bases. The CDR3 DNA is TGCAGTGCTAGAGATCCTGGCGGGACCGAGCAGTACTTC. It codes for CSARDPGGTEQYF.

The CDR3 DNA is TGTGCCAGCAGCGTAGAGGTGGGAGATAAGTCCGGGGAGCTGTTTTTT. Its protein is CASSVEVGDKSGELFF. J is TRBJ2-2 and V is TRBV9; a weak D match, TRBD2 (5 bases). Germline lookup yields CDR1 SGDLS and CDR2 YYNGEE. The CDR3 spans 16 residues. Trimming took 0 bases from V and 6 from J, leaving 15 bases between them. The full variable domain, in which reference TRBV9 and TRBJ2-2 provide the parts outside the CDR3, is DSGVTQTPKHLITATGQRVTLRCSPRSGDLSVYWYQQSLDQGLQFLIQYYNGEERAKGNILERFSAQQFPDLHSELNLSSLELGDSALYFCASSVEVGDKSGELFFGEGSRLTVL.

This clonotype was detected many times. The genes are TRBV28 and TRBJ2-2; D uncertain. This CDR3 has 13 residues. Germline V lookup: CDR1 MDHEN, CDR2 SYDVKM. The V end was cut by 7 bases, the J end by 1 base, with 7 bases between. The CDR3 region is CASTWGNTGELFF. The CDR3 region has the DNA TGTGCCAGCACGTGGGGGAACACCGGGGAGCTGTTTTTT.

This clonotype was recorded at least ten times. This sequence joins TRBV4-2 and TRBJ2-2; D gene unclear. Germline CDR1 and CDR2: LGHNA and YNFKEQ. CDR3 size: 16 residues. Trimming removed 0 bases from V and 3 bases from J, with 11 bases in between. The CDR3 here is CASSQDLGLDTGELFF. The CDR3 nucleotides read TGTGCCAGCAGCCAAGATCTAGGGTTGGACACCGGGGAGCTGTTTTTT.

This clonotype has at least ten counts. This rearrangement joins TRBV5-1 to TRBJ1-1, with no clear D. The CDR3 is 16 residues long. Germline-derived CDR1 and CDR2 are SGHRS and YFSETQ. The V end was cut by 0 bases, the J end by 1 base, with 13 bases between. CDR3 nucleotides: TGCGCCAGCAGCTTGGTTGGCACCGTGGAGAACACTGAAGCTTTCTTT. This gives the protein CASSLVGTVENTEAFF.

This clonotype showed up many times. This rearrangement joins TRBV20-1 to TRBJ1-1; no definite D call. The germline CDR1 and CDR2 sequences are DFQATT and SNEGSKA (reference sequence). The CDR3 loop spans 12 amino acids. The ends were cut back, 5 bases at V and 1 base at J, with 8 bases in the middle. The CDR3 coding sequence is TGCAGTGCTTTAGACACGAACACTGAAGCTTTCTTT. Translated, it gives CSALDTNTEAFF.

Only one count was recorded for this clonotype. The chain employs TRBV7-2 and TRBJ1-5, with D possibly matching TRBD1 (5 bases). Trimming stripped 2 bases from V and 6 bases from J, with 14 bases between. In germline, CDR1 is SGHTA, CDR2 FQGNSA. This CDR3 has 15 amino acids. Here the CDR3 reads CASSLSGAVGQPQHF. CDR3 in DNA: TGTGCCAGCAGCTTATCCGGGGCAGTCGGTCAGCCCCAGCATTTT.

Ten or more counts support this clonotype. The chain is built from TRBV4-3 and TRBJ1-2; D possibly corresponds to TRBD1 (5 bases). V shed 1 base and J shed 4 bases, with 19 bases lying between them. The CDR3 has 17 amino acids. The germline V gene has CDR1 LGHNA and CDR2 YSLEER. The DNA of the CDR3 is TGCGCCAGCAGCCAAGCGGGACCTGAGCCTGAGGCCTATGGCTACACCTTC. Protein: CASSQAGPEPEAYGYTF.

This clonotype has at least ten counts. In DNA, the CDR3 is TGTGCCACCTCAAGACAGAGCTCCTATAATTCACCCCTCCACTTT. It is translated as CATSRQSSYNSPLHF. The rearrangement joins TRBV28 to TRBJ1-6; possible D gene TRBD1, 5 bases. Trimming took off 10 bases at V and 0 bases at J, with 13 bases between the two ends. Germline loops: CDR1 MDHEN, CDR2 SYDVKM. The CDR3 contains 15 residues.

This clonotype was detected ten times or more. The V and J genes are TRBV12-3 or TRBV12-4 and TRBJ1-5; a possible D gene is TRBD1 (5 bases). The V end lost 4 bases, the J end lost 3 bases, and 10 bases lay between the germline ends. This CDR3 has 14 residues. The CDR3 DNA is TGTGCCAGCAGTTCCAACAGGCCCAATCAGCCCCAGCATTTT. Protein product: CASSSNRPNQPQHF.

This clonotype was counted ten times or more. The chain links TRBV12-3 or TRBV12-4 to TRBJ2-5; tentative D call: TRBD1 (5 bases). Trimming pared 6 bases from V and 4 bases from J, leaving 15 bases between. The CDR3 has 14 residues. As DNA, the CDR3 is TGTGCCAGCAGGCCAGGGTTCGAAAGAGAGACCCAGTACTTC. It yields the protein CASRPGFERETQYF.

This clonotype occurred a few times. The chain combines TRBV15 with TRBJ2-6, with 7 positions matching TRBD2. Germline trimming cut 0 bases from V and 1 base from J; bases unmatched to any gene: 6. Germline loops: CDR1 LNHNV, CDR2 YYDKDF (reference sequence). This CDR3 has 18 amino acids. CDR3 amino acids: CATSRDVWGGSGANVLTF. As DNA, the CDR3 is TGTGCCACCAGCAGAGATGTGTGGGGGGGGTCTGGGGCCAACGTCCTGACTTTC.

The table lists this clonotype with many counts. This chain connects TRBV6-5 to TRBJ1-5; D is perhaps TRBD1 (5 bases). CDR3 length: 12 residues. In germline, CDR1 is MNHEY, CDR2 SVGAGI. The germline V and J ends were trimmed by 4 bases and 11 bases, with 12 bases remaining between them. The CDR3 DNA is TGTGCCAGCAGTTTCAGGGACCCATCCCAGCATTTT. Translating gives CASSFRDPSQHF.

This clonotype has ten or more counts. This chain joins TRBV6-2 or TRBV6-3 and TRBJ2-6; the D is unclear. CDR1 is MNHEY, CDR2 SVGEGT, per germline. The CDR3 loop spans 17 amino acids. The ends were cut back, 0 bases at V and 0 bases at J, with 9 bases in the middle. The CDR3 region is CASSYSSPDSGANVLTF. CDR3 in DNA: TGTGCCAGCAGTTACTCTAGCCCCGACTCTGGGGCCAACGTCCTGACTTTC.

In its sample, this clonotype was seen many times. The CDR3 protein is CASSSPETPNYGYTF. The CDR3 DNA reads as TGTGCCAGCAGTTCCCCGGAAACCCCTAACTATGGCTACACCTTC. The gene calls are TRBV12-3 or TRBV12-4 and TRBJ1-2; no clear D gene. CDR3 length: 15 amino acids. V was pared by 4 bases and J by 0 bases, with 12 bases between.

The chain employs TRBV5-5 and TRBJ1-5; D is undetermined. CDR3 length equals 16 residues. Per the germline V gene, CDR1 is SGHKS and CDR2 is YYEKEE (reference sequence). Trimming shortened V by 0 bases and J by 4 bases, and 14 bases separated the two germline ends. CDR3 sequence reads: CASSLGSPWGNQPQHF. For the CDR3, the DNA is TGTGCCAGCAGCTTGGGGTCCCCGTGGGGAAATCAGCCCCAGCATTTT. The whole variable domain, filled in from reference TRBV5-5 and TRBJ1-5, reads DAGVTQSPTHLIKTRGQQVTLRCSPISGHKSVSWYQQVLGQGPQFIFQYYEKEERGRGNFPDRFSARQFPNYSSELNVNALLLGDSALYLCASSLGSPWGNQPQHFGDGTRLSIL.

The rearrangement links TRBV6-1 to TRBJ1-6, with 7 bases identical to TRBD1. Trimming removed 0 bases from V and 9 bases from J; junction bases left unmatched: 5. This CDR3 comprises 15 residues. The germline V gene has CDR1 MNHNS and CDR2 SASEGT. The CDR3 sequence: CASSEATQGVSPLHF. For the CDR3, the DNA is TGTGCCAGCAGTGAAGCGACGCAGGGGGTTTCACCCCTCCACTTT.

The CDR3 protein is CASSAFPGGNQPQHF. CDR3 nucleotides: TGTGCCAGCAGCGCCTTCCCGGGGGGCAATCAGCCCCAGCATTTT. The V and J genes are TRBV12-3 or TRBV12-4 and TRBJ1-5, with a weak D call TRBD1 (5 bases). The CDR3 has 15 amino acids. V was pared by 6 bases and J by 2 bases, with 14 bases between.

The chain carries TRBV21-1 and TRBJ2-5; the table's D call TRBD2 went unverified against the DNA. TRBV21-1 corresponds to a pseudogene. The CDR3 extends over 15 amino acids. CDR3 in amino acids: CASSTSGRVGETQYF. CDR3 DNA: TGTGCCAGCAGCACTAGCGGGAGAGTAGGAGAGACCCAGTACTTC.

In its sample, this clonotype was seen many times. This chain connects TRBV19 to TRBJ1-5; a possible D gene is TRBD1 (6 bases). Trimming took 3 bases from V and 1 from J, leaving 19 bases between them. The germline V gene has CDR1 LNHDA and CDR2 SQIVND (reference sequence). The CDR3 contains 18 residues. The CDR3 DNA follows: TGTGCCAGTAGTATTAAGGCTCGTGGCGGGGGCAGCAATCAGCCCCAGCATTTT. It yields the protein CASSIKARGGGSNQPQHF.

This clonotype was observed many times. The chain is built from TRBV27 and TRBJ2-2, with TRBD1 as a possible D gene (5 bases). The V end lost 5 bases, the J end lost 5 bases, and 12 bases lay between the germline ends. CDR3 length: 14 amino acids. Per the germline V gene, CDR1 is MNHEY and CDR2 is SMNVEV (reference sequence). The CDR3 nucleotides read TGTGCCAGCAGTGCCCTCGACAGAACCGGGGAGCTGTTTTTT. This gives the protein CASSALDRTGELFF.

As for this clonotype: An end of the junction does not agree with germline; a read error may underlie this. This chain connects TRBV20-1 to TRBJ2-4; 7 bases agree with TRBD1. The CDR3 runs to 11 residues. Germline V lookup: CDR1 DFQATT, CDR2 SNEGSKA (reference sequence). The CDR3 sequence is CSARDEGASFF. CDR3 nucleotides: TGCAGTGCTAGAGACGAGGGGGCCTCGTTCTTC.

The table lists this clonotype with many counts. The chain links TRBV6-1 to TRBJ1-1, with a tentative D call TRBD1 (5 bases). Trimming stripped 6 bases from V and 1 base from J, with 12 bases between. CDR1 and CDR2 (germline): MNHNS, SASEGT. The CDR3 extends over 14 amino acids. CDR3 coding DNA: TGTGCCAGCAGCCGCTTGCAGGGGAACACTGAAGCTTTCTTT. It codes for CASSRLQGNTEAFF.

This clonotype came up a few times. The gene calls are TRBV20-1 and TRBJ2-7; 9 bases match TRBD1. V lost 0 bases, J lost 2 bases, and 5 bases stayed unmatched. The CDR3 is made up of 15 amino acids. Germline V CDR1 and CDR2: DFQATT, SNEGSKA (reference sequence). CDR3 in DNA: TGCAGTGCTAGAGATGCGGACAGGGGCCCCTACGAGCAGTACTTC. It encodes CSARDADRGPYEQYF.

The chain is built from TRBV18 and TRBJ2-7; D remains ambiguous. Trimming pared 4 bases from V and 3 bases from J, leaving 13 bases between. This CDR3 has 14 residues. Germline V CDR1 and CDR2: KGHSH, LQKENI. CDR3 nucleotide sequence: TGTGCCAGCTCACAAAAGAGAAGCGACTACGAGCAGTACTTC. Translating gives CASSQKRSDYEQYF.

The sample holds many counts of this clonotype. V is TRBV12-3 or TRBV12-4 and J is TRBJ1-2; possible D gene TRBD1, 6 bases. V was trimmed by 4 bases and J by 6 bases, leaving 15 bases between them. The CDR3 covers 14 residues. CDR3 amino acids: CASSSYQTGNGYTF. Written as DNA, the CDR3 is TGTGCCAGCAGTTCCTATCAAACAGGGAATGGCTACACCTTC.

The table lists this clonotype with many counts. The chain couples TRBV27 to TRBJ2-2; D possibly matches TRBD1 or TRBD2 (5 bases each). The CDR3 contains 16 residues. Per the germline V gene, CDR1 is MNHEY and CDR2 is SMNVEV (reference sequence). V gave up 2 bases and J gave up 7 bases, with 17 bases separating them. CDR3 coding DNA: TGTGCCAGCAGTTTAAAATGGGACGCTTTCTTCGGGGAGCTGTTTTTT. Translating gives CASSLKWDAFFGELFF.

This clonotype was recorded many times. The chain joins TRBV7-8 to TRBJ1-1; weak D call: TRBD1 (5 bases). This CDR3 has 15 amino acids. The V end was cut by 6 bases, the J end by 4 bases, with 18 bases between. Germline lookup yields CDR1 SGHVS and CDR2 FQNEAQ. The CDR3 DNA follows: TGTGCCAGCAGTCCTACTCAGGGAGGCTCCACTGAAGCTTTCTTT. Amino acid sequence: CASSPTQGGSTEAFF.

This clonotype has at least ten counts. The V gene is TRBV5-1, the J gene TRBJ2-7; D possibly matches TRBD1 or TRBD2 (5 bases each). The CDR3 runs to 15 residues. V was cut by 0 bases and J by 0 bases, with 10 bases left in between. Looked up from germline, CDR1 is SGHRS and CDR2 is YFSETQ. The CDR3 sequence: CASSLALGTSYEQYF. CDR3 nucleotide sequence: TGCGCCAGCAGCTTGGCCCTTGGGACCTCCTACGAGCAGTACTTC.

This clonotype was counted at least ten times. V and J are TRBV29-1 and TRBJ1-1, with D perhaps TRBD1 (6 bases). The CDR3 has 16 residues. V lost 7 bases and J lost 4, with 25 bases in between. In germline, CDR1 is SQVTM, CDR2 ANQGSEA. CDR3 sequence: CSAASGQGKAGTEAFF. The CDR3 coding sequence is TGCAGCGCGGCGAGTGGTCAGGGGAAGGCCGGCACTGAAGCTTTCTTT.